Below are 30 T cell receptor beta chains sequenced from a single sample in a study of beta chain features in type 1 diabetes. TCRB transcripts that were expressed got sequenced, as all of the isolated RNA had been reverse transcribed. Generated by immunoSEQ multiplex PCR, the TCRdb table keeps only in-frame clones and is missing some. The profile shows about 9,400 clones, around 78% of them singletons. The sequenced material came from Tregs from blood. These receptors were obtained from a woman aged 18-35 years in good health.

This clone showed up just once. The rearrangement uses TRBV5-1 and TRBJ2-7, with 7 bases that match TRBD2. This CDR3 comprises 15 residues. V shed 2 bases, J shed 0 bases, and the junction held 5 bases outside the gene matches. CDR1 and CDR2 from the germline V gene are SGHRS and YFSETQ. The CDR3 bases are TGCGCCAGCAGCTTAAGCGGGACCGTCTCCTACGAGCAGTACTTC. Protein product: CASSLSGTVSYEQYF.

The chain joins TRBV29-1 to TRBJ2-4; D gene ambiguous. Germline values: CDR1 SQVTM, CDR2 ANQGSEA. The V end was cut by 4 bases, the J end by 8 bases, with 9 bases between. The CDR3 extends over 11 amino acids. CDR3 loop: CSVAVFDIQYF. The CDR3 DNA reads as TGCAGCGTTGCTGTGTTTGACATTCAGTACTTC.

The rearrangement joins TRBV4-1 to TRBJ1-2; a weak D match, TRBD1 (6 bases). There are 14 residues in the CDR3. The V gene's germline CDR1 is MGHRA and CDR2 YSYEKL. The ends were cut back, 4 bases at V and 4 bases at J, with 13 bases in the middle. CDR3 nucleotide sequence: TGCGCCAGCAGCCCGGCGGGGGGCTTCTATGGCTACACCTTC. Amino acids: CASSPAGGFYGYTF.

CDR3 loop: CASSEERRTVNQPQHF. The CDR3 DNA reads as TGTGCCAGCAGTGAAGAAAGGAGGACGGTTAATCAGCCCCAGCATTTT. The chain recombines TRBV6-1 with TRBJ1-5; D not certain. Trimming took off 1 base at V and 4 bases at J, with 14 bases between the two ends. In germline, CDR1 is MNHNS, CDR2 SASEGT. The CDR3 contains 16 residues.

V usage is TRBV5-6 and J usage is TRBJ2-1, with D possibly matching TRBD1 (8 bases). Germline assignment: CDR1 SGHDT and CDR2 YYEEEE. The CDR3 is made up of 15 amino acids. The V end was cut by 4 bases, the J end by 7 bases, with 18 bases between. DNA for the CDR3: TGTGCCAGCAGCCGAACAGGGGGGGTTTGGAATGAGCAGTTCTTC. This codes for CASSRTGGVWNEQFF.

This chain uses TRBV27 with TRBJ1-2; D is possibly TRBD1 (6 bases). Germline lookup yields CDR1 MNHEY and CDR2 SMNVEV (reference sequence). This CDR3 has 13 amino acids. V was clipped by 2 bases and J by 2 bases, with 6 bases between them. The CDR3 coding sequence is TGTGCCAGCAGTTTAGGGACAAACTATGGCTACACCTTC. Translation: CASSLGTNYGYTF.

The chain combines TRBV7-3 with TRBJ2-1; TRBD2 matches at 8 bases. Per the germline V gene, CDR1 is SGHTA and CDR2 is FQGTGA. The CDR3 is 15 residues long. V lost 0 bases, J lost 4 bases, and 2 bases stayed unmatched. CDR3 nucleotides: TGTGCCAGCAGCTTAACCGGGACTAGTTACAATGAGCAGTTCTTC. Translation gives CASSLTGTSYNEQFF.

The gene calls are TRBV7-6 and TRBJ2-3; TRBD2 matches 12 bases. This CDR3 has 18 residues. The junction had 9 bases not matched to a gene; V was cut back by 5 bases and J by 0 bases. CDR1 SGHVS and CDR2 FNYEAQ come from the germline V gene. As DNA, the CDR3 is TGTGCCAGCAGCCCCGGGCTAGCGGGGGGGCCTAGCACAGATACGCAGTATTTT. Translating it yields CASSPGLAGGPSTDTQYF.

CDR3 DNA: TGTGCCATCAGTGAGTTGGACAGAACTGAAGCTTTCTTT. This encodes CAISELDRTEAFF. This chain joins TRBV10-3 and TRBJ1-1; D may be TRBD1 (6 bases). Trimming removed 1 base from V and 5 bases from J, with 8 bases in between. The CDR3 is made up of 13 amino acids. CDR1 is ENHRY, CDR2 SYGVKD, per germline.

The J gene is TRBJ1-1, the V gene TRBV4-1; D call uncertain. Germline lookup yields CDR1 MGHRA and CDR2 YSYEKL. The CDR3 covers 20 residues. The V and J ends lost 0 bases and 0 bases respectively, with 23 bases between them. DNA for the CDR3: TGCGCCAGCAGCCAAGATGTACAACGGTCAATACTGGGCGTGAACACTGAAGCTTTCTTT. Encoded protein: CASSQDVQRSILGVNTEAFF.

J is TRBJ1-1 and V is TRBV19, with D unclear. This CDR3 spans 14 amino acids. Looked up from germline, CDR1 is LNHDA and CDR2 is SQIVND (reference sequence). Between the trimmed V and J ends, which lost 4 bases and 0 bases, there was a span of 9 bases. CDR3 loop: CASSKFPVNTEAFF. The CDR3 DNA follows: TGTGCCAGTAGTAAATTCCCAGTGAACACTGAAGCTTTCTTT.

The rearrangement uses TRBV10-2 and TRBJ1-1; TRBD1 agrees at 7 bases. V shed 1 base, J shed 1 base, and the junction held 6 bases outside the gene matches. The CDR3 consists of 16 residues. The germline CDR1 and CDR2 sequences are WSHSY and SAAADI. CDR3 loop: CASSEFGTAKNTEAFF. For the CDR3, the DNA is TGCGCCAGCAGTGAGTTCGGGACAGCCAAGAACACTGAAGCTTTCTTT.

The CDR3 coding sequence is TGTGCCAGCAGCGGTTATACCGAGCAGTACTTC. As protein: CASSGYTEQYF. The rearrangement joins TRBV6-1 to TRBJ2-7; no definite D call. Germline assignment: CDR1 MNHNS and CDR2 SASEGT. The V gene lost 6 bases and the J gene lost 6 bases, with 9 bases spanning the gap. This CDR3 comprises 11 residues.

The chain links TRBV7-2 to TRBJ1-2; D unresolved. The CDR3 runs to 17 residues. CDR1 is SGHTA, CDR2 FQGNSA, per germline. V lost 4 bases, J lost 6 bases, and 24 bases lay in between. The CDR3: CASSSYPPLVRENGYTF. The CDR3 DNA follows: TGTGCCAGCAGCTCATACCCCCCCTTGGTACGCGAGAATGGCTACACCTTC.

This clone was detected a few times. The CDR3 DNA follows: TGTGCCAGCAGTTACGGGACAGGGTGGGATACGCAGTATTTT. It specifies CASSYGTGWDTQYF. This chain uses TRBV6-5 with TRBJ2-3, with TRBD1 identical over 9 bases. Germline trimming cut 2 bases from V and 6 bases from J; bases unmatched to any gene: 3. The CDR3 is made up of 14 amino acids. From germline, CDR1 is MNHEY and CDR2 SVGAGI.

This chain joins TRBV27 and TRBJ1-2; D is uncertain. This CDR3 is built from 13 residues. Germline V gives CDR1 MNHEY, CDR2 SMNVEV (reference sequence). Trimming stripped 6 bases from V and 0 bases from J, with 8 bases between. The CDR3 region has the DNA TGTGCCAGCAGCCGCGGCTCTAACTATGGCTACACCTTC. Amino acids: CASSRGSNYGYTF.

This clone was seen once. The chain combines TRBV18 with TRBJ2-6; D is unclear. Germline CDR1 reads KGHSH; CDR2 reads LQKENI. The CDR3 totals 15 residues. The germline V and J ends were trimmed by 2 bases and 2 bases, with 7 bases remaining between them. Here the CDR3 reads CASSPSGPGANVLTF. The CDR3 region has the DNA TGTGCCAGCTCACCAAGTGGGCCTGGGGCCAACGTCCTGACTTTC. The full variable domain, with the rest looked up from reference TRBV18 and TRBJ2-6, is NAGVMQNPRHLVRRRGQEARLRCSPMKGHSHVYWYRQLPEEGLKFMVYLQKENIIDESGMPKERFSAEFPKEGPSILRIQQVVRGDSAAYFCASSPSGPGANVLTFGAGSRLTVL.

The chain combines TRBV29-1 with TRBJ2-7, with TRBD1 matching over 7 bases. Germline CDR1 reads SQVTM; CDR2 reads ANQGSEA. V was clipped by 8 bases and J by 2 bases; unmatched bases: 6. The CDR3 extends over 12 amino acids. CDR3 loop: CSFRQGPYEQYF. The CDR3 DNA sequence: TGCAGCTTTCGACAGGGCCCCTACGAGCAGTACTTC.

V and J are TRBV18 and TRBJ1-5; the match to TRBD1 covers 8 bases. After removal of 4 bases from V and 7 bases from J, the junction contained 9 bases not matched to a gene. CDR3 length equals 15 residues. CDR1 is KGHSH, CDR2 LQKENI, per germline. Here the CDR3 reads CASSLRQGMEQPQHF. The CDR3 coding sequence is TGTGCCAGCTCACTACGACAGGGGATGGAGCAGCCCCAGCATTTT.

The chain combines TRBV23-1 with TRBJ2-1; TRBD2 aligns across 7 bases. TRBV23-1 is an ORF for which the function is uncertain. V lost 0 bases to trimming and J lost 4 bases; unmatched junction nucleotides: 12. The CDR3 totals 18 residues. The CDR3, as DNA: TGCGCCAGCAGTCAATCGGTCCACGGACTAGTGATATACAATGAGCAGTTCTTC. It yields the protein CASSQSVHGLVIYNEQFF.

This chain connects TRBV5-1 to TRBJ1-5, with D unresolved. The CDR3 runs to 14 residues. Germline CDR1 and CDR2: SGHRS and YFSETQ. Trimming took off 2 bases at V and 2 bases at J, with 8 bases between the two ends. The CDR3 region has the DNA TGCGCCAGCAGCTTTTTTCCAGGCAATCAGCCCCAGCATTTT. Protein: CASSFFPGNQPQHF. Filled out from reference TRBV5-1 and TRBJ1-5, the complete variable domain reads KAGVTQTPRYLIKTRGQQVTLSCSPISGHRSVSWYQQTPGQGLQFLFEYFSETQRNKGNFPGRFSGRQFSNSRSEMNVSTLELGDSALYLCASSFFPGNQPQHFGDGTRLSIL.

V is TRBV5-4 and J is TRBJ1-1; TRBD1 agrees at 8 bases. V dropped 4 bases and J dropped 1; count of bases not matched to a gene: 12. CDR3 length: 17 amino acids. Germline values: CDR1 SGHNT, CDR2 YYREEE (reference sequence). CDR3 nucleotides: TGTGCCAGCAGCAAACCCGACGGACAGGGAAGGAACACTGAAGCTTTCTTT. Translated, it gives CASSKPDGQGRNTEAFF.

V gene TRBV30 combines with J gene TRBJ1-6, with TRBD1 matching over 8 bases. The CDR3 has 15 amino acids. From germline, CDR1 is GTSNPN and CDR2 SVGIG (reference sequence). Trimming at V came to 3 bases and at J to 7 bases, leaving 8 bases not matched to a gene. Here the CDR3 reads CAWSALGQGNSPLHF. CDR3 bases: TGTGCCTGGAGCGCCCTAGGACAGGGCAATTCACCCCTCCACTTT. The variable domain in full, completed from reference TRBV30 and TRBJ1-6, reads SQTIHQWPATLVQPVGSPLSLECTVEGTSNPNLYWYRQAAGRGLQLLFYSVGIGQISSEVPQNLSASRPQDRQFILSSKKLLLSDSGFYLCAWSALGQGNSPLHFGNGTRLTVT.

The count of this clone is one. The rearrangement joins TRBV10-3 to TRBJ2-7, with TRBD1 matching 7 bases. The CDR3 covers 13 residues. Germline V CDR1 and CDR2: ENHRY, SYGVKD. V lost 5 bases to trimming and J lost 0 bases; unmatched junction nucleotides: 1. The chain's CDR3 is CAISRQGSYEQYF. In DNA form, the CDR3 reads TGTGCCATCAGTCGACAGGGCTCCTACGAGCAGTACTTC.

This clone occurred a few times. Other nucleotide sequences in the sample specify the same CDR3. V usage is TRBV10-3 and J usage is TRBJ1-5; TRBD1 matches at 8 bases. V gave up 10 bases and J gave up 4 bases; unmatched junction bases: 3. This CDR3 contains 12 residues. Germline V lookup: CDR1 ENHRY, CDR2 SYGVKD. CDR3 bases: TGTGCCACCAGGACAGGGAATCAGCCCCAGCATTTT. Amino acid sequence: CATRTGNQPQHF.

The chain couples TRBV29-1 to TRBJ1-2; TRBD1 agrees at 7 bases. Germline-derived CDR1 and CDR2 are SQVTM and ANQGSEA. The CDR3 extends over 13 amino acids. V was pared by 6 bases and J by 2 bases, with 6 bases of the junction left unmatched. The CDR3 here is CSVRTGENYGYTF. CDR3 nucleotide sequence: TGCAGCGTGAGGACAGGAGAGAACTATGGCTACACCTTC. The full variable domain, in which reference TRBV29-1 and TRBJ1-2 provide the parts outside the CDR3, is SAVISQKPSRDICQRGTSLTIQCQVDSQVTMMFWYRQQPGQSLTLIATANQGSEATYESGFVIDKFPISRPNLTFSTLTVSNMSPEDSSIYLCSVRTGENYGYTFGSGTRLTVV.

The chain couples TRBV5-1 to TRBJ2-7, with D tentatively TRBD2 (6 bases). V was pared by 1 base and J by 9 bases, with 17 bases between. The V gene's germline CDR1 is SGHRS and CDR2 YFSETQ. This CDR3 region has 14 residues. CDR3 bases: TGCGCCAGCAGCTTGAGGGACTTCGTCGGCGGGCAGTACTTC. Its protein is CASSLRDFVGGQYF.

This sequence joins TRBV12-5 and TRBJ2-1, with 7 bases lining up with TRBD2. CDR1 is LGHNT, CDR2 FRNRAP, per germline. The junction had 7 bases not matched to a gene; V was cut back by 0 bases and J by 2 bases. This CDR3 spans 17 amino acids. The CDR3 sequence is CASGLVQGGRPYNEQFF. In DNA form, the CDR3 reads TGTGCTAGTGGTTTGGTACAAGGCGGGAGACCCTACAATGAGCAGTTCTTC.

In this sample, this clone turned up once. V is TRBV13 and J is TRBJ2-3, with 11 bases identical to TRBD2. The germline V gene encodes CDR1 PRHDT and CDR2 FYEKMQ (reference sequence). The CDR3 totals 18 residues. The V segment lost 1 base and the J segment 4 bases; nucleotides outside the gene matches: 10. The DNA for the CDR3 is TGTGCCAGCAGCTTAGCGACTAGCGGGGTTACGCGGGCAGATACGCAGTATTTT. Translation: CASSLATSGVTRADTQYF. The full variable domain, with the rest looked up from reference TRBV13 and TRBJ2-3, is AAGVIQSPRHLIKEKRETATLKCYPIPRHDTVYWYQQGPGQDPQFLISFYEKMQSDKGSIPDRFSAQQFSDYHSELNMSSLELGDSALYFCASSLATSGVTRADTQYFGPGTRLTVL.

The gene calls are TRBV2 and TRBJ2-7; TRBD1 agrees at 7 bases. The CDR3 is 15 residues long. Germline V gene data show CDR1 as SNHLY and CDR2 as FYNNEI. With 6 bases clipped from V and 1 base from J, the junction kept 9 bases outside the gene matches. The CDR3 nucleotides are TGTGCCAGCAGACTTAGACAGGGAGAGTCCTACGAGCAGTACTTC. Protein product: CASRLRQGESYEQYF.